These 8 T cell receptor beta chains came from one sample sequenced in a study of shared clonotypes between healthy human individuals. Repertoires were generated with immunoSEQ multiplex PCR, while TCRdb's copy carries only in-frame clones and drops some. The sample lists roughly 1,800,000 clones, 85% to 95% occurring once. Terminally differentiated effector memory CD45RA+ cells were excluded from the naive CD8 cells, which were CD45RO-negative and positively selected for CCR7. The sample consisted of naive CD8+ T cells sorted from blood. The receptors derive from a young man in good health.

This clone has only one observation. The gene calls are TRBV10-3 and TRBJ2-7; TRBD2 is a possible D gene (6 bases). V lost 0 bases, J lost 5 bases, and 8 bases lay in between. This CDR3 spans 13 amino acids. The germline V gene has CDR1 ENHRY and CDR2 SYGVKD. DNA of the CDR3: TGTGCCATCAGTGAGTCGGAGGGGAACGAGCAGTACTTC. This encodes CAISESEGNEQYF.

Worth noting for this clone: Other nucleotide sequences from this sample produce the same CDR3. CDR3 sequence reads: CASSMGRYYEQYF. The DNA for the CDR3 is TGTGCCAGTAGTATGGGCAGGTACTACGAGCAGTACTTC. The V gene is TRBV19, the J gene TRBJ2-7, with D unclear. CDR1 and CDR2 (germline): LNHDA, SQIVND (reference sequence). Trimming removed 3 bases at V and 3 bases at J, with 9 bases between. The CDR3 has 13 amino acids.

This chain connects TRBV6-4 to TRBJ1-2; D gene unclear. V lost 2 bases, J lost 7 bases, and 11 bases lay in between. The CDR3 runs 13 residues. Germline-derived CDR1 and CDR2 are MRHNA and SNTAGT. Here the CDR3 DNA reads TGTGCCAGCAGTGACCCGAGAGGCAGTGGCTACACCTTC. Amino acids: CASSDPRGSGYTF.

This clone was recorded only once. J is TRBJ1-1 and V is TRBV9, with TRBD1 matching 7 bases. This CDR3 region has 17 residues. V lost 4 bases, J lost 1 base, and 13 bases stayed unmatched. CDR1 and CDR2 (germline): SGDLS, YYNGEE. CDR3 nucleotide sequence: TGTGCCAGCAGCTCGGTCTTAGGGGGCTCGAAGAACACTGAAGCTTTCTTT. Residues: CASSSVLGGSKNTEAFF.

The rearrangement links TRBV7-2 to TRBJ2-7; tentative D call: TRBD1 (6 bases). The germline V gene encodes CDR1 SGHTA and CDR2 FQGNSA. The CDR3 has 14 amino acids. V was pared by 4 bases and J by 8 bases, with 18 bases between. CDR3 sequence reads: CASSSRDTPYQQYF. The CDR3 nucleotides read TGTGCCAGCAGCTCTCGGGACACCCCCTATCAGCAGTACTTC. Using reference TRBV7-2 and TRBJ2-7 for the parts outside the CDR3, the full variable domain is GAGVSQSPSNKVTEKGKDVELRCDPISGHTALYWYRQSLGQGLEFLIYFQGNSAPDKSGLPSDRFSAERTGGSVSTLTIQRTQQEDSAVYLCASSSRDTPYQQYFGPGTRLTVT.

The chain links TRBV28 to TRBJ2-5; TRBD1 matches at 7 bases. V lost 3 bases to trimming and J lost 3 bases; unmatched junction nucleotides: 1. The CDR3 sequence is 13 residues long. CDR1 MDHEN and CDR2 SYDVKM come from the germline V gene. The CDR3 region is CASSFTGEETQYF. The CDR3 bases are TGTGCCAGCAGTTTCACAGGGGAAGAGACCCAGTACTTC.

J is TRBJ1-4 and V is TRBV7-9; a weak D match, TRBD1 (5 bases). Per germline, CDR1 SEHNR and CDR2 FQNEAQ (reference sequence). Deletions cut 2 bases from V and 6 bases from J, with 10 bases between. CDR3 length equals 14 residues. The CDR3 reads CASSLNRMDEKLFF. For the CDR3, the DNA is TGTGCCAGCAGCTTAAACAGGATGGATGAAAAACTGTTTTTT.

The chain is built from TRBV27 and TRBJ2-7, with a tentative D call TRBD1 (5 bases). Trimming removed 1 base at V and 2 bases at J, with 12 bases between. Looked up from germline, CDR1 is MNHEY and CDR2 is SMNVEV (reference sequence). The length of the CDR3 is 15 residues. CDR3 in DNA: TGTGCCAGCAGTTTATATCCAGGGAAAACCTACGAGCAGTACTTC. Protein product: CASSLYPGKTYEQYF.